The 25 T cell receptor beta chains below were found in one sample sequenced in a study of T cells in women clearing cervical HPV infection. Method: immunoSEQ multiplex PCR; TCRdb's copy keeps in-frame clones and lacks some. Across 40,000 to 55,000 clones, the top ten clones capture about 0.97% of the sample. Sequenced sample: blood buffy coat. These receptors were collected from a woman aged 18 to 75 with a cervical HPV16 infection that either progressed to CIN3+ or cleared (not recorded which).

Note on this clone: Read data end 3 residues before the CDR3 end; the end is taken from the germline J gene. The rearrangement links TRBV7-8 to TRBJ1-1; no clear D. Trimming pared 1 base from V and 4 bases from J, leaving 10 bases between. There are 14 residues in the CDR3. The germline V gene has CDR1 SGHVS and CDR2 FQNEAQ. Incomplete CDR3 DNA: TGTGCCAGCAGCTTAGGGGTCAGGTCCACTGAA. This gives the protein CASSLGVRSTE. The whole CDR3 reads CASSLGVRSTEAFF.

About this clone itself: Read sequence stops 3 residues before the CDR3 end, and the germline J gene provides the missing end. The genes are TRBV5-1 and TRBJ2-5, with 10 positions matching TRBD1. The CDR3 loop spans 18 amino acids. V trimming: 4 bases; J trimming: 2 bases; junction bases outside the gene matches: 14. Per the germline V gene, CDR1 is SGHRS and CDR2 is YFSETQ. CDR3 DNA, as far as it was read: TGCGCCAGCAGCACCTCCCCTCGACAGGGGGCTTTTCAAGAGACC. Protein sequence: CASSTSPRQGAFQET. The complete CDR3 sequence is CASSTSPRQGAFQETQYF.

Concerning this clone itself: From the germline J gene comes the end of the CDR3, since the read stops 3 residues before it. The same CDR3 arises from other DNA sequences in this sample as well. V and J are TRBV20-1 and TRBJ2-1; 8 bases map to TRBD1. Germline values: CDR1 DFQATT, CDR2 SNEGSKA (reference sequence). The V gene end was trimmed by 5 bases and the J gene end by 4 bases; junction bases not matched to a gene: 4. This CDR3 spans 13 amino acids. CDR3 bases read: TGCAGTGCTCCCCGGGACAGGTACAATGAG. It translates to CSAPRDRYNE. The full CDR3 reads CSAPRDRYNEQFF.

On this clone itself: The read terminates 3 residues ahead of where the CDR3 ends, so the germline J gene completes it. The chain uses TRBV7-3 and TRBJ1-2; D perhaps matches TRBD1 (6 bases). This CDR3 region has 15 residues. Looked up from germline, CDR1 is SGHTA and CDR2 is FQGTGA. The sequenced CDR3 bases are TGTGCCAGCAGCAATCCAGCGGGGGGCATGGATGAC. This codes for CASSNPAGGMDD. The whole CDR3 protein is CASSNPAGGMDDYTF.

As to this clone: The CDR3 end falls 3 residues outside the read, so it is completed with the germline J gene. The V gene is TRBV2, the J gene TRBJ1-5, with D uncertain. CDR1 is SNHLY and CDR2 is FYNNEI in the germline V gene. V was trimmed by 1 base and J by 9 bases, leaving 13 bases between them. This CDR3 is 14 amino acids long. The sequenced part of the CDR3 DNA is TGTGCCAGCAGTGAAGTCGGGGAGAGGAGGCCC. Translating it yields CASSEVGERRP. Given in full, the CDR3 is CASSEVGERRPQHF. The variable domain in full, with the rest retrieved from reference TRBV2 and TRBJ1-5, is EPEVTQTPSHQVTQMGQEVILRCVPISNHLYFYWYRQILGQKVEFLVSFYNNEISEKSEIFDDQFSVERPDGSNFTLKIRSTKLEDSAMYFCASSEVGERRPQHFGDGTRLSIL.

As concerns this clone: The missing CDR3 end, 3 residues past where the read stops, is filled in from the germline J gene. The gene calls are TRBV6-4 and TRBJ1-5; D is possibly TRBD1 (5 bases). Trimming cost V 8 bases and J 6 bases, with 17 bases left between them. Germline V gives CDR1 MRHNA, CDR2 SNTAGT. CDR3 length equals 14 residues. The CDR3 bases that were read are TGTGCCAGCGCTCGGGGGTATCGGGGTCAGCCC. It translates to CASARGYRGQP. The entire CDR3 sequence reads CASARGYRGQPQHF.

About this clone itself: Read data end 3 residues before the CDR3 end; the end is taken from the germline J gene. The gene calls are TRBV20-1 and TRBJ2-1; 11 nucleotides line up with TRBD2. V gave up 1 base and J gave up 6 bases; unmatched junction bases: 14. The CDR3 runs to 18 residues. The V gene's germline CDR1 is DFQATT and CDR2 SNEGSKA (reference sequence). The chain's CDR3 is CSARAKPGASGGFNEQFF. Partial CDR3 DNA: TGCAGTGCTAGAGCTAAGCCGGGGGCTAGCGGGGGGTTCAATGAG.

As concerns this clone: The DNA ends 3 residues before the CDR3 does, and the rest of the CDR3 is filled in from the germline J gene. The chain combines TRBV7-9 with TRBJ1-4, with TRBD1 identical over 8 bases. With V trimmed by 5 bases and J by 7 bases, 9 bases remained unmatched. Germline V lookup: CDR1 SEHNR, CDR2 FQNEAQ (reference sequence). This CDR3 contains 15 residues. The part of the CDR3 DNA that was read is TGTGCCAGCAGCAAAGCAGGGGGCAATGGTGAAAAA. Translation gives CASSKAGGNGEK. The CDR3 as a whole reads CASSKAGGNGEKLFF.

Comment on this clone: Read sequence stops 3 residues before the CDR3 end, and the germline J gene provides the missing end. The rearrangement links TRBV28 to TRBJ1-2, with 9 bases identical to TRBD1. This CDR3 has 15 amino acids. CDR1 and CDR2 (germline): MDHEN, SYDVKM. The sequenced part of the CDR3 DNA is TGTGCCAGCATAGAACCGGGACAGGGTACGGGTCGC. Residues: CASIEPGQGTGR. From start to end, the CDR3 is CASIEPGQGTGRYTF.

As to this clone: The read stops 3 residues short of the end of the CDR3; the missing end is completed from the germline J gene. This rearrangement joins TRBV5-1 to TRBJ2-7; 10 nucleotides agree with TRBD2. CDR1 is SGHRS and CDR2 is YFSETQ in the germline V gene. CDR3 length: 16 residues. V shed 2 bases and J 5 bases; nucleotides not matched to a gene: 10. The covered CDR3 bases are TGCGCCAGCAGCTTAGGGATTGGACTAGCGGAAAACGAG. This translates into CASSLGIGLAENE. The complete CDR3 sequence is CASSLGIGLAENEQYF.

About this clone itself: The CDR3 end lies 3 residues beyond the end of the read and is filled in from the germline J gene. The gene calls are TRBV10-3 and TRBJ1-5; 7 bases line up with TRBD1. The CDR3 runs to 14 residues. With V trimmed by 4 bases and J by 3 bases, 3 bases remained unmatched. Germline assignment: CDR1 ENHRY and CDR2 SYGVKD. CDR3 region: CAISGDRDNQPQHF. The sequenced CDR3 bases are TGTGCCATCAGTGGCGACAGGGACAATCAGCCC.

The CDR3 sequence is CASSLGTSRTQYF. Incomplete CDR3 DNA: TGTGCCAGCAGCTTAGGGACATCACGGACG. This chain connects TRBV7-9 to TRBJ2-3; D is perhaps TRBD1 (5 bases). The read comes to an end 3 residues before the CDR3 does, leaving the germline J gene to fill in the end. The length of the CDR3 is 13 residues. Germline V gives CDR1 SEHNR, CDR2 FQNEAQ (reference sequence).

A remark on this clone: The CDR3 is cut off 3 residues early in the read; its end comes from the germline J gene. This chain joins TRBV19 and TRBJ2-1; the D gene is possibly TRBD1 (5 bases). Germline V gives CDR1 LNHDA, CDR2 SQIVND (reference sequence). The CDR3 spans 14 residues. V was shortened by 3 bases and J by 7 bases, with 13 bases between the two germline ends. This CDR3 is CASSISGLRNEQFF. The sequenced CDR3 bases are TGTGCCAGTAGTATCTCAGGGCTCAGGAATGAG.

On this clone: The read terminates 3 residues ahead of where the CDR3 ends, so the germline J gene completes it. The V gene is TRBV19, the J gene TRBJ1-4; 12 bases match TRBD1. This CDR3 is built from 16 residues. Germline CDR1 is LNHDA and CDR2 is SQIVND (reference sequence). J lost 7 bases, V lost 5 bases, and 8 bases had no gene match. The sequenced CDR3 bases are TGTGCCAGTAGTCCCAGGGGACAGGGGGCTCGTGAAAAA. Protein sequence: CASSPRGQGAREK. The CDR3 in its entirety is CASSPRGQGAREKLFF.

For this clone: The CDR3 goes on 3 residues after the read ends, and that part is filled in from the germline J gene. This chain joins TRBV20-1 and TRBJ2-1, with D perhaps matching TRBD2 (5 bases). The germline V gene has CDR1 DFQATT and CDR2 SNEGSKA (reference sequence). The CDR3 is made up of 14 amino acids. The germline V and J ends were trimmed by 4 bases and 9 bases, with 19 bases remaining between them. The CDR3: CSATTSGARIEQFF. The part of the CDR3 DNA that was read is TGCAGTGCTACAACGAGCGGAGCTCGGATTGAG.

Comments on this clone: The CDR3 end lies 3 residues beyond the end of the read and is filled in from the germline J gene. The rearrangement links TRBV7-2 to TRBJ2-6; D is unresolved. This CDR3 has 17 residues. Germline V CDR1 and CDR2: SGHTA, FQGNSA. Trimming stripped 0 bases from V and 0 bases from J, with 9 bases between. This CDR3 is CASSLAAGLSGANVLTF. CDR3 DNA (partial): TGTGCCAGCAGCTTAGCGGCAGGTCTCTCTGGGGCCAACGTC.

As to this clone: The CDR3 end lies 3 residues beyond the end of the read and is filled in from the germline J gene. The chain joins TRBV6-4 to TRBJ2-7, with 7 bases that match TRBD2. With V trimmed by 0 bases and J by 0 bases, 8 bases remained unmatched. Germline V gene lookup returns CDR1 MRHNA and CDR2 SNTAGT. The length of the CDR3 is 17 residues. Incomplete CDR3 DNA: TGTGCCAGCAGTGACTCGGTCGGGGGGTTTTCCTCCTACGAG. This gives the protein CASSDSVGGFSSYE. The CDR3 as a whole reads CASSDSVGGFSSYEQYF.

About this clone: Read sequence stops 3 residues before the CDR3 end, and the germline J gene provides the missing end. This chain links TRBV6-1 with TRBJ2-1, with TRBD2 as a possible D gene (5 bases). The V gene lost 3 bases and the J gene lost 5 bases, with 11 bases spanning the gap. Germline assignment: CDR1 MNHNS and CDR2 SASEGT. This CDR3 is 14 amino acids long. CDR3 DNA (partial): TGTGCCAGCAGTGACTGGACTGGAAACAATGAG. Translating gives CASSDWTGNNE. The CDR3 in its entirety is CASSDWTGNNEQFF.

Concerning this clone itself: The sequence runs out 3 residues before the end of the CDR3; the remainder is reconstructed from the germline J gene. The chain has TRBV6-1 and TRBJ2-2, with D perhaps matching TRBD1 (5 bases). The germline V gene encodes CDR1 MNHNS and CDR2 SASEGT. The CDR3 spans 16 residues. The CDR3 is CASSVSDSIANEKLFF. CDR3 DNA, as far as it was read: TGTGCCAGCAGTGTAAGCGACAGTATCGCTAATGAAAAG.

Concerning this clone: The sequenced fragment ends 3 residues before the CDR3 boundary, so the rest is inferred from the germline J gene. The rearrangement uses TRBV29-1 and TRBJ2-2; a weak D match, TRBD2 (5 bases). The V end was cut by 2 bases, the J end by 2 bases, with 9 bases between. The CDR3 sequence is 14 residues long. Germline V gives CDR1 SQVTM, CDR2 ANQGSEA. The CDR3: CSVERGSNTGELFF. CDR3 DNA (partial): TGCAGCGTTGAACGAGGGTCCAACACCGGGGAG.

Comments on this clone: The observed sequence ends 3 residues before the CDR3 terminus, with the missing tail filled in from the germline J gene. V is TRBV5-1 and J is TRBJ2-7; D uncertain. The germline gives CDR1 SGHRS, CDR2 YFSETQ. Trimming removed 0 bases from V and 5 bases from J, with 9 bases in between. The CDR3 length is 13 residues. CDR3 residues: CASSLDKPDEQYF. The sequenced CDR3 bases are TGCGCCAGCAGCTTGGATAAGCCGGACGAG.

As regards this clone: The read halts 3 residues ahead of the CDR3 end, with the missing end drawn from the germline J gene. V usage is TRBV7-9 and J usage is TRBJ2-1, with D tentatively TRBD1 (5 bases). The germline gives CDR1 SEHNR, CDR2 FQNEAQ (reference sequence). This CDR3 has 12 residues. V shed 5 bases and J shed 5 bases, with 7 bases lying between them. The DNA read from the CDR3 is TGTGCCAGCAGCCTGACAGACAATGAG. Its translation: CASSLTDNE. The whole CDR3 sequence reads CASSLTDNEQFF. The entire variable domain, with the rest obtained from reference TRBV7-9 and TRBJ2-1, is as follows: DTGVSQNPRHKITKRGQNVTFRCDPISEHNRLYWYRQTLGQGPEFLTYFQNEAQLEKSRLLSDRFSAERPKGSFSTLEIQRTEQGDSAMYLCASSLTDNEQFFGPGTRLTVL.

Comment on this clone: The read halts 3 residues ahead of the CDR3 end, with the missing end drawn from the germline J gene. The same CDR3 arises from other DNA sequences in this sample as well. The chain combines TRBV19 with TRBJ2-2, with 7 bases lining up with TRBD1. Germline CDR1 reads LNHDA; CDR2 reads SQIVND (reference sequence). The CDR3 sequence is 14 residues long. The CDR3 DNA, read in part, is TGTGCCAGTAGTATGGGACAGCCAAATTCACCG. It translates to CASSMGQPNSP. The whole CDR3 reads CASSMGQPNSPLFF. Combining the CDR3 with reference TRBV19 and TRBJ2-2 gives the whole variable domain DGGITQSPKYLFRKEGQNVTLSCEQNLNHDAMYWYRQDPGQGLRLIYYSQIVNDFQKGDIAEGYSVSREKKESFPLTVTSAQKNPTAFYLCASSMGQPNSPLFFGEGSRLTVL.

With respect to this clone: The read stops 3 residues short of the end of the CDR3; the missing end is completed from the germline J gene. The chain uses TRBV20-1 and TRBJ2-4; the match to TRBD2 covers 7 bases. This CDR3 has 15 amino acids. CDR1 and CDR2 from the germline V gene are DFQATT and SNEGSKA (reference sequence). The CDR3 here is CSARRGSGTQETQYF. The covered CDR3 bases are TGCAGTGCTAGGCGGGGGTCGGGGACCCAAGAGACT.

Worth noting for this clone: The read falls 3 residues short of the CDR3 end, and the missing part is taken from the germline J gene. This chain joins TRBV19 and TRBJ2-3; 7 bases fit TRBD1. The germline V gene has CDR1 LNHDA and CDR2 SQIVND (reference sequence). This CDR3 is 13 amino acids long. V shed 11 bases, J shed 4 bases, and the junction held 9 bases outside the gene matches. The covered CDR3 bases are TGTGCCTCCAGGACAGGCCCCCCAGATACG. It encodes CASRTGPPDT. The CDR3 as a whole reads CASRTGPPDTQYF.